This TCR beta chain derives from a study of cytomegalovirus exposure and HLA in healthy donors. Study results and limitations: Generally TCR sequences proved uncommon, though certain public TCRs appeared in numerous donors.

Regarding this clone: Its antigen is not identified.

Both 60 Vbeta primers and 13 Jbeta primers went into the PCR. Here immunoSEQ multiplex PCR was the method, and the copy in TCRdb shows in-frame clones only, minus some. The table shows around 130,000 clones, with over 75% occurring only once. Losses at the gene ends were 3 bases for V and 4 bases for J; bases not matched to a gene: 12. CDR1 is MGHRA and CDR2 is YSYEKL in the germline V gene. The CDR3 is 16 residues long. The chain uses TRBV4-1 and TRBJ2-7; 7 bases map to TRBD1. The sequence was obtained from a boy aged 5-17 years in good health and CMV-seronegative. The sample comprised PBMCs. The CDR3 sequence is CASSHPFRDRRYEQYF. The CDR3 DNA is TGCGCCAGCAGCCATCCCTTCCGGGACAGACGGTACGAGCAGTACTTC.